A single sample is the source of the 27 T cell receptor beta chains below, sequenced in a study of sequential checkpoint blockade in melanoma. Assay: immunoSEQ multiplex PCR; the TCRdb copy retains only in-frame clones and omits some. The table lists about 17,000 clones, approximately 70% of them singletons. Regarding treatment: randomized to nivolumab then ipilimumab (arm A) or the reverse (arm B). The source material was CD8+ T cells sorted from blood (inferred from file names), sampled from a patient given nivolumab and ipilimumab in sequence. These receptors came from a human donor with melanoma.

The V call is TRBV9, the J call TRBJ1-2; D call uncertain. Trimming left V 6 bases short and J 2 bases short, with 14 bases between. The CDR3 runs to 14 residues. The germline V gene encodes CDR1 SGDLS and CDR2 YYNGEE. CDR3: CASTQSSVNYGYTF. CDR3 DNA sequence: TGTGCCAGCACCCAATCTTCAGTAAACTATGGCTACACCTTC.

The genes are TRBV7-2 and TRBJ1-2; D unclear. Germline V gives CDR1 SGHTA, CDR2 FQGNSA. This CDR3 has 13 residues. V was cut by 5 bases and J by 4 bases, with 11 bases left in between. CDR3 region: CASSPVWAYGYTF. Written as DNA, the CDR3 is TGTGCCAGCAGCCCTGTGTGGGCCTATGGCTACACCTTC.

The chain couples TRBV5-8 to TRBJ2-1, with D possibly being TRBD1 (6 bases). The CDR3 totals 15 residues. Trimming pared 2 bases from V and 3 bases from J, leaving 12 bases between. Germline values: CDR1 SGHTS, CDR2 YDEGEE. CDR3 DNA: TGTGCCAGCAGCTTTGGACAGACCCACTACAATGAGCAGTTCTTC. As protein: CASSFGQTHYNEQFF.

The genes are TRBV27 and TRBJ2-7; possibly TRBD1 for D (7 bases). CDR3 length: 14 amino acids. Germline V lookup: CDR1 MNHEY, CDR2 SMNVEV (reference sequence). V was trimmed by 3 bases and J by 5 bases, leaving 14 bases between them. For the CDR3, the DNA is TGTGCCAGCAGTTTTTCCCAGGGGGGCAACGAGCAGTACTTC. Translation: CASSFSQGGNEQYF.

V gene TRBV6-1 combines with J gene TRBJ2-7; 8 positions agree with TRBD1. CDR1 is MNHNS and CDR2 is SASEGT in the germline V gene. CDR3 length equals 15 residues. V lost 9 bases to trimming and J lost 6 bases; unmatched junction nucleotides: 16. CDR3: CASDSWAGGRPEQYF. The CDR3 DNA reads TGTGCCAGTGATAGTTGGGCAGGGGGCCGTCCCGAGCAGTACTTC.

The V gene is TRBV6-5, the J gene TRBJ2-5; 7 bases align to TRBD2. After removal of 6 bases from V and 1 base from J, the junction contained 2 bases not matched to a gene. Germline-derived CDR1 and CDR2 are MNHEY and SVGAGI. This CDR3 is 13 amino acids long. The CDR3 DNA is TGTGCCAGCAGCCCGGGAGGCCAAGAGACCCAGTACTTC. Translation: CASSPGGQETQYF.

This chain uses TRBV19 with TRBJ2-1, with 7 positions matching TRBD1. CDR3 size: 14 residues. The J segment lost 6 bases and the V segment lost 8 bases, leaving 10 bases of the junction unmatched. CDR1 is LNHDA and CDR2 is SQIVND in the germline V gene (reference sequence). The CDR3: CASDLGTVGNEQFF. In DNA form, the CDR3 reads TGTGCCAGTGACCTCGGGACAGTCGGCAATGAGCAGTTCTTC.

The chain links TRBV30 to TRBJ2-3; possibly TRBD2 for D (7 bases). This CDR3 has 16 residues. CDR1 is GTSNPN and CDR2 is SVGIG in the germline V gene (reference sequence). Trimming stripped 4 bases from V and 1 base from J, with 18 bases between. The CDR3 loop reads CAWTISGGLGTDTQYF. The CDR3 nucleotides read TGTGCCTGGACGATCTCCGGGGGGCTGGGCACAGATACGCAGTATTTT.

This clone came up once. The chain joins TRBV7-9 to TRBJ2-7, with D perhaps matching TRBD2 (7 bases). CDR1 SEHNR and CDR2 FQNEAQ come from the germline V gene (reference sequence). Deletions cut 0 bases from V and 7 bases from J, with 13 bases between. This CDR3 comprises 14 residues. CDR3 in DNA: TGTGCCAGCAGCTTAGCGGGGGGGCTAAGGGAGCAGTACTTC. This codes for CASSLAGGLREQYF.

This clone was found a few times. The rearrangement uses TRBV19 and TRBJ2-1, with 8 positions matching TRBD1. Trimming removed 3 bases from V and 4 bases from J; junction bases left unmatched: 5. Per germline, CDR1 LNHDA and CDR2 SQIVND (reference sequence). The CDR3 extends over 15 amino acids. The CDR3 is CASSIIQGAYNEQFF. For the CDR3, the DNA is TGTGCCAGTAGTATTATCCAGGGGGCGTACAATGAGCAGTTCTTC.

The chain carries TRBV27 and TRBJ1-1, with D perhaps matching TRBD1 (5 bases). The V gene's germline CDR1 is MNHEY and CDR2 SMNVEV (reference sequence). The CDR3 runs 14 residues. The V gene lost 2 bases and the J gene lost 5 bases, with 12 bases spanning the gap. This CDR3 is CASSLAQGGTEAFF. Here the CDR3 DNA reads TGTGCCAGCAGTTTAGCCCAGGGAGGGACTGAAGCTTTCTTT.

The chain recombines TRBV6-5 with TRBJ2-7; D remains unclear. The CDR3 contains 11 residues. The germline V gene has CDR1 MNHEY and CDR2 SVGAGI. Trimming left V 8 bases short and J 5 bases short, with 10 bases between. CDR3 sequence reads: CASGLSNEQYF. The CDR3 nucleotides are TGTGCCAGCGGCCTCTCGAACGAGCAGTACTTC.

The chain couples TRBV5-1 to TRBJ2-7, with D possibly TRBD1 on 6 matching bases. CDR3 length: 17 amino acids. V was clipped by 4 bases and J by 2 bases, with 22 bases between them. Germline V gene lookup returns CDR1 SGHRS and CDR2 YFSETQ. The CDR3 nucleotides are TGCGCCAGCAGCGTGGGATTCCCAGGGGAGAATGCCTACGAGCAGTACTTC. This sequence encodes CASSVGFPGENAYEQYF.

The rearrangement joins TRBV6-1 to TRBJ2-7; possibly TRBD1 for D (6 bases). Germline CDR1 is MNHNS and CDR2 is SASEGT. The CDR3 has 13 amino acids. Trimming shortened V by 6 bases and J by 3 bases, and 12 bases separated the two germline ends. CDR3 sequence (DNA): TGTGCCAGCAGCCGGGACATCGGCTACGAGCAGTACTTC. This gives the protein CASSRDIGYEQYF.

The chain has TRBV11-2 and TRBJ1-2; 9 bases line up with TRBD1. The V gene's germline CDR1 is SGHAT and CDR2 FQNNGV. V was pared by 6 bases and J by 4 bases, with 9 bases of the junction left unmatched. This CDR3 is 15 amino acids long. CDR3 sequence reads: CASRRDRDRVYGYTF. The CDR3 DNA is TGTGCCAGCAGAAGAGACCGGGACAGGGTCTATGGCTACACCTTC. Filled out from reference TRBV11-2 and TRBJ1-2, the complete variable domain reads EAGVAQSPRYKIIEKRQSVAFWCNPISGHATLYWYQQILGQGPKLLIQFQNNGVVDDSQLPKDRFSAERLKGVDSTLKIQPAKLEDSAVYLCASRRDRDRVYGYTFGSGTRLTVV.

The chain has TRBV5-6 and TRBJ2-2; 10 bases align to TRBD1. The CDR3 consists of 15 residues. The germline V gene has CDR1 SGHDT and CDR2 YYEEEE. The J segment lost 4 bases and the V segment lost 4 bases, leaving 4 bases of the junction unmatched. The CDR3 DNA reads TGTGCCAGCAGCCGGACAGGGGGATTCACCGGGGAGCTGTTTTTT. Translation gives CASSRTGGFTGELFF.

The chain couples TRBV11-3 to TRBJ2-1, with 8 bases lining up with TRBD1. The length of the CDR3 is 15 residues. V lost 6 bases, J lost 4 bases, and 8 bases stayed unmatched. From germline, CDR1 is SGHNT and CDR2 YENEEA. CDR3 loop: CASSYGQGLYNEQFF. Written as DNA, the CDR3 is TGTGCCAGCAGTTATGGACAGGGCCTTTACAATGAGCAGTTCTTC.

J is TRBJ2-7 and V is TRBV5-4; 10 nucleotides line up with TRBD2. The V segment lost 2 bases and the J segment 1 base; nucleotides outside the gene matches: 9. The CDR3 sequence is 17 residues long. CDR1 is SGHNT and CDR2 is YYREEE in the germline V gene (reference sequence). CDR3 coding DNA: TGTGCCAGCAGCTTACTAGCGGGGCGGCATCTATCCTACGAGCAGTACTTC. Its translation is CASSLLAGRHLSYEQYF. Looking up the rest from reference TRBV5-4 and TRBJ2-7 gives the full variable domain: ETGVTQSPTHLIKTRGQQVTLRCSSQSGHNTVSWYQQALGQGPQFIFQYYREEENGRGNFPPRFSGLQFPNYSSELNVNALELDDSALYLCASSLLAGRHLSYEQYFGPGTRLTVT.

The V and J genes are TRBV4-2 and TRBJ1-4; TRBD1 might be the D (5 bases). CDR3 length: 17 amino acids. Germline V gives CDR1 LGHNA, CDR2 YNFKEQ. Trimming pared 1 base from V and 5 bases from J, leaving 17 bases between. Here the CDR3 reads CASSQVGTGAPNEKLFF. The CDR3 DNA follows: TGTGCCAGCAGCCAAGTCGGGACGGGAGCCCCAAATGAAAAACTGTTTTTT.

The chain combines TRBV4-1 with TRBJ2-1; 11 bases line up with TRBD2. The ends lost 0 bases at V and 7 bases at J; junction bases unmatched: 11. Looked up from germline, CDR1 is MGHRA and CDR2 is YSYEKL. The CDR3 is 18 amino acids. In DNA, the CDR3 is TGCGCCAGCAGCCAAGAGTCCATCAGGCTAGCGGGGGGAAATGAGCAGTTCTTC. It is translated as CASSQESIRLAGGNEQFF.

The DNA of the CDR3 is TGTGCCAGCAGCACTGGGACTAGCGGGGGACTTTGGTTGTACGAGCAGTACTTC. It is translated as CASSTGTSGGLWLYEQYF. The chain couples TRBV11-2 to TRBJ2-7; 14 nucleotides match TRBD2. This CDR3 is built from 18 residues. J was trimmed by 4 bases and V by 5 bases; bases with no gene match: 13. Germline V CDR1 and CDR2: SGHAT, FQNNGV.

The DNA for the CDR3 is TGTGCCAGCAGCTATATCCACGTCCAGGGGGCGCCGAGGGAGCAGTACTTC. Protein: CASSYIHVQGAPREQYF. This chain links TRBV5-8 with TRBJ2-7; 8 bases fit TRBD1. Germline V gene lookup returns CDR1 SGHTS and CDR2 YDEGEE. This CDR3 spans 17 amino acids. J was trimmed by 7 bases and V by 3 bases; bases with no gene match: 18.

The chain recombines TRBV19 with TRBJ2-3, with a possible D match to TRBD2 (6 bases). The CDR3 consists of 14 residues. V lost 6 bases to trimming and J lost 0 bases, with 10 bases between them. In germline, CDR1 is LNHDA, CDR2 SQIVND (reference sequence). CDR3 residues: CASRSGTSTDTQYF. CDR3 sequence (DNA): TGTGCCAGTAGATCCGGGACTAGCACAGATACGCAGTATTTT.

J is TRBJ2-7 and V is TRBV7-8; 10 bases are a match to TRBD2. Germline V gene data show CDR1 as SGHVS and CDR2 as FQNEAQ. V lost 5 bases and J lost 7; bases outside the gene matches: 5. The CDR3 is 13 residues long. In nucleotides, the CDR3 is TGTGCCAGCAGCGTGGGACTAGCGCTTGAGCAGTACTTC. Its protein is CASSVGLALEQYF.

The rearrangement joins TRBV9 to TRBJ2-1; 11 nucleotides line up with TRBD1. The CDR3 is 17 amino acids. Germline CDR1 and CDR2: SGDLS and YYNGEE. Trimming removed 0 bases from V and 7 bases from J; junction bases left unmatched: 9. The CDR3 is CASSVGGQGGLLNEQFF. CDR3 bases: TGTGCCAGCAGCGTAGGGGGACAGGGGGGTTTGTTGAATGAGCAGTTCTTC. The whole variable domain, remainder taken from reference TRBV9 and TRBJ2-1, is DSGVTQTPKHLITATGQRVTLRCSPRSGDLSVYWYQQSLDQGLQFLIQYYNGEERAKGNILERFSAQQFPDLHSELNLSSLELGDSALYFCASSVGGQGGLLNEQFFGPGTRLTVL.

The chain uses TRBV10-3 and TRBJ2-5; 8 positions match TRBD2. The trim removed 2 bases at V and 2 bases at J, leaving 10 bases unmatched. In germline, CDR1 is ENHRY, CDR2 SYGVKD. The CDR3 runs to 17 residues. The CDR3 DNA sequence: TGTGCCATCAGTGAGGGGGTCGGGGGGGCGCAGCAAGAGACCCAGTACTTC. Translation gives CAISEGVGGAQQETQYF.

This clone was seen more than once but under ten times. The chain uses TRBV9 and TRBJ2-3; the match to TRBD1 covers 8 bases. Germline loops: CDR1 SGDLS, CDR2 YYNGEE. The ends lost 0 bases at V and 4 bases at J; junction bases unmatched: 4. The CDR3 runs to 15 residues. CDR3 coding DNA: TGTGCCAGCAGCGTAGAGGCAGGGGGCTCAGATACGCAGTATTTT. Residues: CASSVEAGGSDTQYF.